These 8 T cell receptor beta chains were all obtained from the same sample, sequenced in a study of blood T cell repertoires in COVID-19. Assay: immunoSEQ multiplex PCR; the TCRdb copy retains only in-frame clones and omits some. Of approximately 230,000 clones detected, about nine tenths appear once; the ten largest clones hold 2.2%. The sequenced material came from peripheral blood. All receptors derive from a man between 25 and 39 years old who had recovered from COVID-19.

The CDR3 DNA is TGTGCCAGCAGCCAAAGAGCCGGGGTTTCGAACTCTGGAAACACCATATATTTT. It is translated as CASSQRAGVSNSGNTIYF. The chain has TRBV4-2 and TRBJ1-3; D gene uncertain. Germline-derived CDR1 and CDR2 are LGHNA and YNFKEQ. Trimming cost V 2 bases and J 0 bases, with 17 bases left between them. The CDR3 totals 18 residues.

The chain uses TRBV7-2 and TRBJ1-1; 7 bases map to TRBD1. Germline lookup yields CDR1 SGHTA and CDR2 FQGNSA. The CDR3 has 17 residues. After removal of 5 bases from V and 0 bases from J, the junction contained 12 bases not matched to a gene. CDR3 sequence (DNA): TGTGCCAGCAGCCTCCGACAGGGTGCCTCCATGAACACTGAAGCTTTCTTT. It encodes CASSLRQGASMNTEAFF.

The chain carries TRBV30 and TRBJ2-7; D may be TRBD2 (5 bases). The CDR3 contains 13 residues. Germline assignment: CDR1 GTSNPN and CDR2 SVGIG (reference sequence). V was trimmed by 1 base and J by 6 bases, leaving 13 bases between them. CDR3 sequence: CAWSGASRAEQYF. CDR3 DNA sequence: TGTGCCTGGAGTGGTGCCTCGAGGGCCGAGCAGTACTTC. The whole variable domain, filled in from reference TRBV30 and TRBJ2-7, reads SQTIHQWPATLVQPVGSPLSLECTVEGTSNPNLYWYRQAAGRGLQLLFYSVGIGQISSEVPQNLSASRPQDRQFILSSKKLLLSDSGFYLCAWSGASRAEQYFGPGTRLTVT.

As DNA, the CDR3 is TGTGCCAGCAGCCAAGAACCAGGTGATTATCAGCCCCAGCATTTT. Protein: CASSQEPGDYQPQHF. The rearrangement joins TRBV14 to TRBJ1-5; no firm D call. Trimming stripped 0 bases from V and 5 bases from J, with 11 bases between. The CDR3 has 15 residues. Germline-derived CDR1 and CDR2 are SGHDN and FVKESK.

This clone was seen only once. This chain joins TRBV2 and TRBJ1-2; D is possibly TRBD1 (6 bases). Trimming stripped 7 bases from V and 6 bases from J, with 15 bases between. The CDR3 is 13 amino acids. CDR1 and CDR2 (germline): SNHLY, FYNNEI. In DNA, the CDR3 is TGTGCCAGCATCGAGCAGGGGCGAGATGGCTACACCTTC. It encodes CASIEQGRDGYTF.

The rearrangement joins TRBV5-1 to TRBJ1-1, with D tentatively TRBD1 (5 bases). V lost 2 bases to trimming and J lost 8 bases, with 16 bases between them. This CDR3 is 14 amino acids long. Germline V gene data show CDR1 as SGHRS and CDR2 as YFSETQ. The CDR3 DNA sequence: TGCGCCAGCAGCTTTGCCCGGGGGGTGGAAGAAGCTTTCTTT. Encoded protein: CASSFARGVEEAFF.

This clone was seen a few times. The chain has TRBV6-5 and TRBJ2-7; no definite D call. This CDR3 spans 11 amino acids. Germline CDR1 reads MNHEY; CDR2 reads SVGAGI. Trimming removed 5 bases from V and 12 bases from J, with 14 bases in between. CDR3 DNA sequence: TGTGCCAGCAGTCTCGACGCGCGGTGGTACTTC. Protein sequence: CASSLDARWYF.

The V gene is TRBV15, the J gene TRBJ2-7; D perhaps matches TRBD1 (6 bases). Germline V gives CDR1 LNHNV, CDR2 YYDKDF (reference sequence). V lost 5 bases and J lost 3, with 17 bases in between. The CDR3 length is 15 residues. The CDR3: CATSHPARGNYEQYF. In DNA, the CDR3 is TGTGCCACCAGCCATCCGGCGAGGGGGAACTACGAGCAGTACTTC.